This TCR beta chain was found in a study of T-cell memory formation after mild COVID-19. Study details: TCR clusters were mostly confined to one donor each. Broader study findings: There was a balanced CD4/CD8 profile in clones contracting day 15 to 85, and later expanders leaned CD4+. Mainly in CM and EM were contracting CD4+ clones; CD8+ were in EMRA.

There are 15 residues in the CDR3. CDR1 is DFQATT and CDR2 is SNEGSKA in the germline V gene (reference sequence). The table lists this clonotype with a few counts. What it binds is not known. A read error may account for a junction end that differs from germline. In TCRdb, the 5' RACE reads were re-called with MiXCR into one record per CDR3 protein. This sample yields 390,000 or so distinct CDR3 sequences, of which about 17% are seen a single time; approximately 21% belongs to the top ten. The V gene is TRBV20-1, the J gene TRBJ1-5, with D possibly being TRBD1 (5 bases). Sequencing used PBMCs or a T cell subset sorted from them (not recorded which). The sequence was collected from a man between 18 and 35 years old who had mild COVID-19 (a few samples of this study predate the infection). Cell type and time point are not known. The CDR3 nucleotides read TGCAGTGCGAGAGACAGAGTTAATAGCAATCAGCCCCAGCATTTT. Translated, it gives CSARDRVNSNQPQHF.